A selection of T cell receptor beta chains follows, all from one sample in a study of CD8 T cells in ankylosing spondylitis. TCRdb re-called the 5' RACE reads through MiXCR, storing one row per CDR3 protein. The sample yields a few hundred thousand distinct CDR3 sequences, about 20% seen once. The specimen was blood, either unsorted or a sorted T cell fraction (not recorded which). These receptors all come from a male donor with ankylosing spondylitis. Both conserved end residues are part of each CDR3. Each record gives: clone size, D gene, J gene, V gene, CDR3 protein, CDR3 DNA. The D gene is left open where the match is weak. Size tells how often a clone was seen (once, few, many) or the class of an expanded clone, and some rows leave it out.

clone_size: -
d_call: TRBD1
j_call: TRBJ2-5
v_call: TRBV15
cdr3_aa: CATSTPTGGYETQYF
cdr3_nt: TGTGCCACCAGCACACCGACAGGGGGGTATGAGACCCAGTACTTC

clone_size: few
d_call: -
j_call: TRBJ1-1
v_call: TRBV2
cdr3_aa: CASGRDLNTEAFF
cdr3_nt: TGTGCCAGCGGGCGGGACCTGAACACTGAAGCTTTCTTT

clone_size: -
d_call: -
j_call: TRBJ2-7
v_call: TRBV27
cdr3_aa: CASSLWARGPYEQYF
cdr3_nt: TGTGCCAGCAGTTTATGGGCAAGGGGACCCTACGAGCAGTACTTC

clone_size: -
d_call: TRBD1
j_call: TRBJ2-2
v_call: TRBV2
cdr3_aa: CARSSGTADTGELFF
cdr3_nt: TGTGCCAGATCTTCCGGGACAGCAGACACCGGGGAGCTGTTTTTT

clone_size: -
d_call: -
j_call: TRBJ1-3
v_call: TRBV4-2
cdr3_aa: CASSQRTASGNTIYF
cdr3_nt: TGTGCCAGCAGCCAGCGGACAGCCTCTGGAAACACCATATATTTT

clone_size: -
d_call: TRBD2
j_call: TRBJ2-1
v_call: TRBV12-3/TRBV12-4
cdr3_aa: CASSPGLAIEQFF
cdr3_nt: TGTGCCAGCAGTCCGGGACTAGCAATTGAGCAGTTCTTC

clone_size: -
d_call: TRBD2
j_call: TRBJ2-7
v_call: TRBV20-1
cdr3_aa: CSASLSGRGSYEQYF
cdr3_nt: TGCAGTGCTAGCCTCAGCGGGAGGGGCTCCTACGAGCAGTACTTC

clone_size: -
d_call: TRBD1
j_call: TRBJ2-1
v_call: TRBV12-5
cdr3_aa: CASGLAQGAPVSEQFF
cdr3_nt: TGTGCTAGTGGTTTGGCACAGGGGGCTCCGGTTAGTGAGCAGTTCTTC

clone_size: -
d_call: TRBD1
j_call: TRBJ1-1
v_call: TRBV9
cdr3_aa: CASSATLRGTEAFF
cdr3_nt: TGTGCCAGCAGCGCGACTCTCAGGGGGACTGAAGCTTTCTTT

clone_size: few
d_call: TRBD2
j_call: TRBJ2-7
v_call: TRBV4-1
cdr3_aa: CASSQEGLANSYEQYF
cdr3_nt: TGCGCCAGCAGCCAAGAAGGACTAGCGAATTCCTACGAGCAGTACTTC

clone_size: -
d_call: -
j_call: TRBJ1-5
v_call: TRBV6-1
cdr3_aa: CASRTDGHQPQHF
cdr3_nt: TGTGCCAGCAGGACGGACGGTCATCAGCCCCAGCATTTT

clone_size: -
d_call: -
j_call: TRBJ2-1
v_call: TRBV5-8
cdr3_aa: CASSLQGRGKQFF
cdr3_nt: TGTGCCAGCAGCCTTCAGGGGAGAGGAAAGCAGTTCTTC

clone_size: few
d_call: TRBD2
j_call: TRBJ2-5
v_call: TRBV20-1
cdr3_aa: CSLSWGGDGETQYF
cdr3_nt: TGCAGTCTTTCCTGGGGAGGGGATGGAGAGACCCAGTACTTC

clone_size: few
d_call: -
j_call: TRBJ2-1
v_call: TRBV3-1
cdr3_aa: CASSEGMGTYNEQFF
cdr3_nt: TGTGCCAGCAGCGAAGGGATGGGGACTTACAATGAGCAGTTCTTC

clone_size: -
d_call: TRBD1
j_call: TRBJ2-7
v_call: TRBV7-2
cdr3_aa: CASSSPGQGQRQYF
cdr3_nt: TGTGCCAGCAGCTCGCCGGGACAGGGGCAACGGCAGTACTTC

clone_size: once
d_call: -
j_call: TRBJ1-1
v_call: TRBV7-2
cdr3_aa: CASSLVIKRVAFF
cdr3_nt: TGTGCCAGCAGCTTAGTGATTAAGAGGGTAGCTTTCTTT

clone_size: few
d_call: TRBD1
j_call: TRBJ2-3
v_call: TRBV20-1
cdr3_aa: CSATTGALTDTQYF
cdr3_nt: TGCAGTGCTACGACAGGGGCCCTCACAGATACGCAGTATTTT

clone_size: few
d_call: TRBD1
j_call: TRBJ2-2
v_call: TRBV29-1
cdr3_aa: CSGDRGTGELFF
cdr3_nt: TGCAGCGGAGACAGGGGTACCGGGGAGCTGTTTTTT